The present entry profiles one T cell receptor (beta chain) with its context. The antigen is not known. This record comes from a study of beta chain features in type 1 diabetes. About the research overall: Across all samples, 100 million to 130 million sorted cells were examined. Whole-study findings and limits: When Type 1 diabetes patients were examined, their TCRB CDR3s proved moderately but significantly shorter in all four CD4+ subsets.

The CDR3 has 14 amino acids. V shed 0 bases and J shed 4 bases, with 9 bases lying between them. CDR1 is SGHTA and CDR2 is FQGNSA in the germline V gene. Purity exceeded 98% in all sorted populations. Sequenced material consisted of expressed TCRB transcripts (all of the isolated RNA was reverse transcribed). TCRdb's table, derived via immunoSEQ multiplex PCR, lists solely in-frame clones and lacks some. Of around 260,000 clones listed, roughly 21% were seen once; the top ten hold about 0.027%. The source is a woman aged 40 to 50 with type 1 diabetes. This chain uses TRBV7-2 with TRBJ1-2; D is possibly TRBD1 (5 bases). The sequencing sample was made of naive CD4+ T cells from blood. The CDR3 spells CASSLARQSYGYTF. As DNA, the CDR3 is TGTGCCAGCAGCTTAGCTCGACAGAGCTATGGCTACACCTTC.